Presented here are 10 T cell receptor beta chains from one specimen sequenced in a study of blood T cell repertoires in COVID-19. Repertoires were generated with immunoSEQ multiplex PCR, while TCRdb's copy carries only in-frame clones and drops some. The profile shows around 180,000 clones, about 74% of them singletons. The material sequenced was peripheral blood. The origin of the receptors is a woman over 75 with acute or convalescent COVID-19.

This clone was counted only a few times. The CDR3 loop is CASSQDYGLADEQFF. CDR3 DNA: TGCGCCAGCAGCCAAGATTACGGACTAGCGGACGAGCAGTTCTTC. The rearrangement links TRBV4-3 to TRBJ2-1; the match to TRBD2 covers 10 bases. The J segment lost 10 bases and the V segment lost 0 bases, leaving 6 bases of the junction unmatched. Per germline, CDR1 LGHNA and CDR2 YSLEER. The CDR3 loop spans 15 amino acids.

The chain combines TRBV4-2 with TRBJ1-2; TRBD1 aligns across 7 bases. Germline values: CDR1 LGHNA, CDR2 YNFKEQ. V lost 7 bases to trimming and J lost 7 bases; unmatched junction nucleotides: 6. The CDR3 extends over 12 amino acids. The CDR3 region is CASNLGGAGYTF. Here the CDR3 DNA reads TGTGCCAGCAACCTAGGGGGCGCTGGCTACACCTTC.

The chain employs TRBV5-1 and TRBJ2-3, with 7 bases lining up with TRBD1. The CDR3 extends over 14 amino acids. V gave up 7 bases and J gave up 2 bases; unmatched junction bases: 7. Germline V lookup: CDR1 SGHRS, CDR2 YFSETQ. CDR3 sequence reads: CASLPGQFTDTQYF. The CDR3 DNA reads TGCGCCAGCCTACCGGGACAGTTCACAGATACGCAGTATTTT.

CDR3 bases: TGTGCCAGCAGTTTACCGGGAGGGGAGCTGTTTTTT. Amino acid sequence: CASSLPGGELFF. The chain couples TRBV27 to TRBJ2-2, with D maybe TRBD2 (5 bases). Trimming stripped 2 bases from V and 8 bases from J, with 6 bases between. Germline CDR1 reads MNHEY; CDR2 reads SMNVEV (reference sequence). There are 12 residues in the CDR3.

The V gene is TRBV28, the J gene TRBJ2-3, with D perhaps TRBD2 (6 bases). The CDR3 is 16 amino acids. CDR1 and CDR2 from the germline V gene are MDHEN and SYDVKM. Trimming removed 3 bases at V and 0 bases at J, with 13 bases between. CDR3 in DNA: TGTGCCAGCAGTTTCGGCGGGATCGCTAGCACAGATACGCAGTATTTT. Its translation is CASSFGGIASTDTQYF.

The chain employs TRBV27 and TRBJ2-1, with 12 bases lining up with TRBD2. Germline assignment: CDR1 MNHEY and CDR2 SMNVEV (reference sequence). Losses at the gene ends were 8 bases for V and 0 bases for J; bases not matched to a gene: 8. CDR3 length equals 17 residues. The CDR3, as DNA: TGTGCCAGCGTACTAGCGGGAGGCCTTAGCTCCTACAATGAGCAGTTCTTC. Its protein product is CASVLAGGLSSYNEQFF.

The chain has TRBV28 and TRBJ2-2; D is possibly TRBD2 (6 bases). The CDR3 has 14 residues. Germline V CDR1 and CDR2: MDHEN, SYDVKM. V was shortened by 5 bases and J by 6 bases, with 13 bases between the two germline ends. The CDR3 protein is CASSPGTHAGELFF. As DNA, the CDR3 is TGTGCCAGCAGTCCCGGGACTCACGCCGGGGAGCTGTTTTTT.

V gene TRBV11-3 combines with J gene TRBJ2-1; 15 nucleotides agree with TRBD2. J gave up 1 base and V 3 bases, and 10 bases lay outside the gene matches. This CDR3 is 20 amino acids long. CDR1 is SGHNT and CDR2 is YENEEA in the germline V gene. This CDR3 is CASSLQPGLAGGGSYNEQFF. Written as DNA, the CDR3 is TGTGCCAGCAGCTTGCAGCCGGGACTAGCGGGAGGAGGATCCTACAATGAGCAGTTCTTC.

This clone has at least ten counts. The CDR3 nucleotides read TGTGCCAGCTGCGTGAGAGGACAAGATCTCCACTTT. This sequence encodes CASCVRGQDLHF. The chain couples TRBV28 to TRBJ1-6; D might be TRBD1 (5 bases). The CDR3 is made up of 12 amino acids. Germline loops: CDR1 MDHEN, CDR2 SYDVKM. Trimming shortened V by 8 bases and J by 16 bases, and 18 bases separated the two germline ends.

This clone came up once. This rearrangement joins TRBV5-1 to TRBJ2-7, with D unclear. From germline, CDR1 is SGHRS and CDR2 YFSETQ. The ends were cut back, 0 bases at V and 1 base at J, with 8 bases in the middle. CDR3 length: 14 amino acids. Here the CDR3 reads CASSLAWQSYEQYF. For the CDR3, the DNA is TGCGCCAGCAGCTTGGCCTGGCAGTCCTACGAGCAGTACTTC.